The rows below give T cell receptor beta chains drawn from one sample of a study of CD8 T cells in ankylosing spondylitis. TCRdb processed the 5' RACE reads anew with MiXCR; each CDR3 protein has one entry. The sample gives approximately 88,000 distinct CDR3 sequences, roughly 9.6% of which show up once; roughly 5.6% is in the top ten. The sequenced sample consisted of blood, either unsorted or a sorted T cell fraction (not recorded which). Receptor source: a male donor with ankylosing spondylitis or in good health (not recorded which). CDR3s include the opening cysteine and the closing phenylalanine or tryptophan. The size entry is marked missing in some rows and otherwise reads once, few, many or a size class.

many,TRBV12-3/TRBV12-4,CASSLVQGPRETQYF
.,TRBV14,CASSQDLRTQETQYF
many,TRBV7-2,CASSIGGVQFF
many,TRBV20-1,CSASPREGSNQPQHF
few,TRBV30,CAWSTEGQVRLGYTF
few,TRBV4-2,CASSQDRLYTGELFF
many,TRBV20-1,CSARGQGRYEQYF
many,TRBV30,CAGTVSYEQYF
many,TRBV7-3,CASSRGLANEQFF
many,TRBV2,CASSDVTGNEQFF
many,TRBV3-1,CASSPMNSYNSPLHF
.,TRBV15,CSTSRYRGDEQFF
few,TRBV14,CASSQVETQYF
many,TRBV28,CASSLTGNYGYTF
many,TRBV12-3/TRBV12-4,CASSLGGIQETQYF
many,TRBV7-8,CASSLGRTGNQPQHF
many,TRBV11-2,CASRAGGEQFF
medium-sized,TRBV20-1,CSAGKPTGATEAFF
.,TRBV11-1,CASSPTSSGGALFETQYF
.,TRBV3-1,CASSQVVAGGPTDTQYF
many,TRBV24-1,CATSDQGTGGSYEQYF
many,TRBV3-1,CASRRQGSTGELFF
.,TRBV11-3,CTSSFSYGTQETQYF